The 22 T cell receptor beta chains listed next were all sequenced from one sample in a study of T cells after yellow fever vaccination. MiXCR, run by TCRdb on the 5' RACE reads, gives a single entry per CDR3 protein. The sample carries about 310,000 distinct CDR3 sequences, approximately 3.8% recorded once. The sequencing used PBMCs, collected on the day of the yellow fever booster vaccination. Source of these receptors: a man aged 18 to 35 who received the YFV17D yellow fever vaccine.

The chain couples TRBV21-1 to TRBJ2-5. TRBV21-1 represents a pseudogene. The CDR3 totals 9 residues. The CDR3 is CASRPTQYF. The CDR3 DNA sequence: TGTGCCAGCAGACCGACCCAGTACTTC.

The sample holds many counts of this clonotype. The gene calls are TRBV4-2 and TRBJ2-1; 8 positions match TRBD2. The V gene's germline CDR1 is LGHNA and CDR2 YNFKEQ. CDR3 length equals 15 residues. V lost 2 bases, J lost 7 bases, and 7 bases stayed unmatched. CDR3 nucleotide sequence: TGTGCCAGCAGCCAACTGAGGGCGGGGGGAAATGAGCAGTTCTTC. It encodes CASSQLRAGGNEQFF.

The V call is TRBV11-3, the J call TRBJ2-3; 11 bases match TRBD2. CDR3 length: 16 amino acids. After removal of 5 bases from V and 0 bases from J, the junction contained 4 bases not matched to a gene. Germline V gene data show CDR1 as SGHNT and CDR2 as YENEEA. The CDR3 region is CASSETSGSSTDTQYF. CDR3 nucleotide sequence: TGTGCCAGCAGCGAAACTAGCGGGAGTAGCACAGATACGCAGTATTTT.

Ten or more counts support this clonotype. The J gene is TRBJ1-4, the V gene TRBV29-1; 7 nucleotides agree with TRBD1. Germline CDR1 reads SQVTM; CDR2 reads ANQGSEA. Germline trimming cut 6 bases from V and 5 bases from J; bases unmatched to any gene: 9. The CDR3 contains 14 residues. CDR3 DNA sequence: TGCAGCGTAAACCGGGACAGTTCGAATGAAAAACTGTTTTTT. Protein product: CSVNRDSSNEKLFF.

This clonotype has at least ten counts. The J gene is TRBJ1-5, the V gene TRBV7-2; D remains unclear. Trimming shortened V by 1 base and J by 3 bases, and 10 bases separated the two germline ends. Germline CDR1 SGHTA, CDR2 FQGNSA. The CDR3 consists of 15 residues. CDR3 loop: CASSLGPPANQPQHF. The CDR3 nucleotides read TGTGCCAGCAGCTTAGGACCCCCGGCCAATCAGCCCCAGCATTTT.

The rearrangement links TRBV18 to TRBJ2-3, with 8 bases fitting TRBD1. In germline, CDR1 is KGHSH, CDR2 LQKENI. V trimming: 5 bases; J trimming: 0 bases; junction bases outside the gene matches: 10. CDR3 size: 17 residues. CDR3 sequence: CASSVGQGAGSTDTQYF. CDR3 nucleotides: TGTGCCAGCTCAGTCGGTCAGGGGGCTGGAAGCACAGATACGCAGTATTTT.

This clonotype was counted ten times or more. This chain uses TRBV29-1 with TRBJ1-1, with a tentative D call TRBD1 (5 bases). V dropped 6 bases and J dropped 10 bases, with 15 bases sitting between them. This CDR3 region has 11 residues. Germline V lookup: CDR1 SQVTM, CDR2 ANQGSEA. CDR3 DNA: TGCAGCGTGGAGAGGGGAAACGGAGCTTTCTTT. This codes for CSVERGNGAFF.

Many counts were recorded for this clonotype. V gene TRBV5-1 combines with J gene TRBJ2-7; D remains unclear. CDR1 SGHRS and CDR2 YFSETQ come from the germline V gene. CDR3 length: 13 residues. Trimming took off 0 bases at V and 7 bases at J, with 11 bases between the two ends. As DNA, the CDR3 is TGCGCCAGCAGCTTGGGCCCCACGGAGGAGCAGTACGTC. It specifies CASSLGPTEEQYV.

This clonotype came up many times. This rearrangement joins TRBV7-6 to TRBJ2-7, with D uncertain. Germline-derived CDR1 and CDR2 are SGHVS and FNYEAQ. This CDR3 region has 14 residues. V lost 1 base and J lost 2, with 9 bases in between. The CDR3 here is CASSLGDNPYEQYF. DNA of the CDR3: TGTGCCAGCAGCTTAGGCGATAACCCCTACGAGCAGTACTTC. The full variable domain, rest sourced from reference TRBV7-6 and TRBJ2-7, is GAGVSQSPRYKVTKRGQDVALRCDPISGHVSLYWYRQALGQGPEFLTYFNYEAQQDKSGLPNDRFSAERPEGSISTLTIQRTEQRDSAMYRCASSLGDNPYEQYFGPGTRLTVT.

By its share, this clonotype is medium-sized. The rearrangement links TRBV7-2 to TRBJ1-1, with 7 bases matching TRBD1. J was trimmed by 4 bases and V by 4 bases; bases with no gene match: 3. This CDR3 has 13 residues. Germline V gene sequence: CDR1 SGHTA, CDR2 FQGNSA. The CDR3 nucleotides read TGTGCCAGCAGCTACCGACAGGGCACTGAAGCTTTCTTT. Translating it yields CASSYRQGTEAFF.

The genes are TRBV15 and TRBJ1-2; D is possibly TRBD1 (5 bases). V was clipped by 0 bases and J by 6 bases, with 11 bases between them. Per the germline V gene, CDR1 is LNHNV and CDR2 is YYDKDF (reference sequence). The CDR3 is made up of 14 amino acids. The CDR3 region is CATSRDLEGHGYTF. Written as DNA, the CDR3 is TGTGCCACCAGCAGAGATCTAGAGGGGCATGGCTACACCTTC.

This clonotype has at least ten counts. This chain joins TRBV20-1 and TRBJ1-1, with 12 bases aligning to TRBD1. The ends lost 5 bases at V and 7 bases at J; junction bases unmatched: 5. The CDR3 runs 13 residues. Germline loops: CDR1 DFQATT, CDR2 SNEGSKA (reference sequence). In DNA form, the CDR3 reads TGCAGTGCTGCCGGGACAGGGGGCGGTGAAGCTTTCTTT. Protein product: CSAAGTGGGEAFF.

The chain is built from TRBV20-1 and TRBJ1-5, with D unclear. The germline V and J ends were trimmed by 3 bases and 7 bases, with 16 bases remaining between them. Germline V gene sequence: CDR1 DFQATT, CDR2 SNEGSKA (reference sequence). This CDR3 has 14 residues. CDR3 loop: CSASTGPLGQPQHF. The CDR3 nucleotides are TGCAGTGCTAGTACCGGGCCCCTGGGGCAGCCCCAGCATTTT.

This clonotype was counted ten times or more. V gene TRBV29-1 combines with J gene TRBJ2-5; 9 bases match TRBD2. V was pared by 2 bases and J by 1 base, with 2 bases of the junction left unmatched. Germline assignment: CDR1 SQVTM and CDR2 ANQGSEA. CDR3 length: 14 residues. As DNA, the CDR3 is TGCAGCGTTGAACTAGCGGGGCGCCAAGAGACCCAGTACTTC. Translated, it gives CSVELAGRQETQYF.

This clonotype was found many times. The CDR3 bases are TGTGCCAGCAGCCATGGGATGAACACTGAAGCTTTCTTT. Encoded protein: CASSHGMNTEAFF. V is TRBV3-1 and J is TRBJ1-1; D ambiguous. The CDR3 runs to 13 residues. Trimming left V 3 bases short and J 0 bases short, with 5 bases between. The germline gives CDR1 LGHDT, CDR2 YNNKEL (reference sequence).

Ten or more counts support this clonotype. The gene calls are TRBV27 and TRBJ2-7, with D possibly being TRBD1 or TRBD2 (5 bases each). The V end lost 5 bases, the J end lost 3 bases, and 20 bases lay between the germline ends. The length of the CDR3 is 16 residues. Germline V CDR1 and CDR2: MNHEY, SMNVEV (reference sequence). The CDR3 here is CASSMRPAGRIYEQYF. The DNA for the CDR3 is TGTGCCAGCAGTATGCGCCCGGCAGGGAGAATCTACGAGCAGTACTTC.

This clonotype was found many times. The rearrangement links TRBV6-6 to TRBJ2-3; TRBD2 agrees at 11 bases. CDR1 and CDR2 (germline): MNHNY, SVGAGI (reference sequence). V shed 6 bases and J 3 bases; nucleotides not matched to a gene: 14. This CDR3 comprises 18 residues. The CDR3 sequence: CASRPAPRLAGPTDTQYF. The DNA for the CDR3 is TGTGCCAGCAGGCCGGCCCCTCGACTAGCGGGGCCGACAGATACGCAGTATTTT.

This clonotype has a handful of counts. V gene TRBV18 combines with J gene TRBJ2-3, with unresolved D. The CDR3 extends over 16 amino acids. Trimming shortened V by 2 bases and J by 0 bases, and 12 bases separated the two germline ends. From germline, CDR1 is KGHSH and CDR2 LQKENI. The CDR3, as DNA: TGTGCCAGCTCACCAGTGGCTGGAGCTAGCACAGATACGCAGTATTTT. It encodes CASSPVAGASTDTQYF. The complete variable domain, with remaining parts taken from reference TRBV18 and TRBJ2-3, reads NAGVMQNPRHLVRRRGQEARLRCSPMKGHSHVYWYRQLPEEGLKFMVYLQKENIIDESGMPKERFSAEFPKEGPSILRIQQVVRGDSAAYFCASSPVAGASTDTQYFGPGTRLTVL.

The chain recombines TRBV24-1 with TRBJ2-3; TRBD2 agrees at 7 bases. The CDR3 extends over 16 amino acids. Germline-derived CDR1 and CDR2 are KGHDR and SFDVKD. This chain's CDR3 is CARKRSVSGSTDTQYF. The CDR3 region has the DNA TGTGCTCGAAAACGTAGCGTTAGCGGGAGCACAGATACGCAGTATTTT.

V gene TRBV5-1 combines with J gene TRBJ1-6; TRBD1 matches 8 bases. V gave up 4 bases and J gave up 8 bases; unmatched junction bases: 5. Germline loops: CDR1 SGHRS, CDR2 YFSETQ. The CDR3 is made up of 14 amino acids. CDR3 bases: TGCGCCAGCAGCACGGACAGGGATGATTCACCCCTCCACTTT. It codes for CASSTDRDDSPLHF.

This clonotype has a count of ten or more. This rearrangement joins TRBV6-2 or TRBV6-3 to TRBJ2-7; D is unclear. Germline V lookup: CDR1 MNHEY, CDR2 SVGEGT. V lost 5 bases and J lost 2, with 7 bases in between. This CDR3 has 12 residues. The CDR3 nucleotides are TGTGCCAGCAGTCAAACCGCCTACGAGCAGTACTTC. Protein sequence: CASSQTAYEQYF.

This clonotype has at least ten counts. The chain is built from TRBV5-1 and TRBJ1-1; 7 bases line up with TRBD1. The CDR3 totals 15 residues. CDR1 and CDR2 (germline): SGHRS, YFSETQ. V was pared by 3 bases and J by 4 bases, with 9 bases of the junction left unmatched. This CDR3 is CASSSTGAVGTEAFF. In DNA, the CDR3 is TGCGCCAGCAGCTCCACAGGGGCTGTGGGCACTGAAGCTTTCTTT.